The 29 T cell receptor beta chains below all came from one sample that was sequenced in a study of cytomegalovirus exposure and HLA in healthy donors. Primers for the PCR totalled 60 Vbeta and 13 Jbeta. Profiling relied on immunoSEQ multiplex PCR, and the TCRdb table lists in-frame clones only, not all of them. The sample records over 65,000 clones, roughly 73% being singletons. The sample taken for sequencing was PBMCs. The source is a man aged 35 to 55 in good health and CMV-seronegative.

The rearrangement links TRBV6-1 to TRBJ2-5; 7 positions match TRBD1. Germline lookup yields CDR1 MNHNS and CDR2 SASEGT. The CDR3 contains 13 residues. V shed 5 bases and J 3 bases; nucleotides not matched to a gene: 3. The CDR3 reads CASSRQGEETQYF. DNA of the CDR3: TGTGCCAGCAGTAGACAGGGAGAAGAGACCCAGTACTTC.

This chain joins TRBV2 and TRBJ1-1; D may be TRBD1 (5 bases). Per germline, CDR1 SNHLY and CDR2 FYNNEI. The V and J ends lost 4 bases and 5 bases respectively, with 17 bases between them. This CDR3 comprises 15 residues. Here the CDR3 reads CASSVGQGGWTEAFF. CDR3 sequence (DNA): TGTGCCAGCAGTGTAGGGCAGGGTGGGTGGACTGAAGCTTTCTTT.

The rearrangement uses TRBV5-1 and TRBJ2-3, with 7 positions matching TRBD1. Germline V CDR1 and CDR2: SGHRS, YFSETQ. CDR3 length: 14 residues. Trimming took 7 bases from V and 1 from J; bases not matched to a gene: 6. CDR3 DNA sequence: TGCGCCAGCCGCCGAGGACAGGGCACAGATACGCAGTATTTT. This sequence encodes CASRRGQGTDTQYF.

CDR3 DNA: TGCAGCGTTGGAGGGGGAGCTGGGGCCAACGTCCTGACTTTC. This codes for CSVGGGAGANVLTF. The chain has TRBV29-1 and TRBJ2-6; D possibly corresponds to TRBD1 (6 bases). The ends were cut back, 4 bases at V and 2 bases at J, with 9 bases in the middle. Germline-derived CDR1 and CDR2 are SQVTM and ANQGSEA. The CDR3 has 14 amino acids.

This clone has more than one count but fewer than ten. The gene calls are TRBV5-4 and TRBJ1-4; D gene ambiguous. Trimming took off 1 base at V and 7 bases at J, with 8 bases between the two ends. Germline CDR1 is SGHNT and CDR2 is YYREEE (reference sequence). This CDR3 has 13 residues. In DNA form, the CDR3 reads TGTGCCAGCAGCTTGTTTTCGGGTGAAAAACTGTTTTTT. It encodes CASSLFSGEKLFF.

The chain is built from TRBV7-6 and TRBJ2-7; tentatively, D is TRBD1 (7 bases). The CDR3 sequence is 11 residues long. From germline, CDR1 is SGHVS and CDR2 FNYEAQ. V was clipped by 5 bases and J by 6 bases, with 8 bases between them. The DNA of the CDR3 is TGTGCCAGCAGCCAGGGGGGCGAGCAGTACTTC. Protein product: CASSQGGEQYF.

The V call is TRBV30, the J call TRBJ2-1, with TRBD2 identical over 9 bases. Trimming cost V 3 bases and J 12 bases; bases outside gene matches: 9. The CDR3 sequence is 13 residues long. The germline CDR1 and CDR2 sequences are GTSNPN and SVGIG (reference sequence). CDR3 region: CAWRLAGSSGQFF. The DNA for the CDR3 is TGTGCCTGGAGGCTAGCGGGGAGCTCCGGGCAGTTCTTC.

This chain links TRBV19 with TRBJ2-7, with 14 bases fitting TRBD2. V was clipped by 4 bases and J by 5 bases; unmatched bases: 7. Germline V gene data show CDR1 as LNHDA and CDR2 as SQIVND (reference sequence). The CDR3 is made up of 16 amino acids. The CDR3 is CASSTPGTSGSNEQYF. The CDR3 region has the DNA TGTGCCAGTAGTACCCCCGGGACTAGCGGGAGCAACGAGCAGTACTTC. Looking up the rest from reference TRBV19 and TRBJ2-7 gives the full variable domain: DGGITQSPKYLFRKEGQNVTLSCEQNLNHDAMYWYRQDPGQGLRLIYYSQIVNDFQKGDIAEGYSVSREKKESFPLTVTSAQKNPTAFYLCASSTPGTSGSNEQYFGPGTRLTVT.

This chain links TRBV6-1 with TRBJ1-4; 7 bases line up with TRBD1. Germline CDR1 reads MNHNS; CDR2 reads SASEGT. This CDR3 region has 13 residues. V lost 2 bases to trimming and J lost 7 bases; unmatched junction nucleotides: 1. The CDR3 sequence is CASSEPGGEKLFF. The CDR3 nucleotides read TGTGCCAGCAGTGAACCAGGGGGTGAAAAACTGTTTTTT.

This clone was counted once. The CDR3 DNA reads TGTGCCACTGTTCAGGCCGTTGGGGCTTTCTTT. Protein sequence: CATVQAVGAFF. The chain employs TRBV6-5 and TRBJ1-1; D gene ambiguous. CDR1 MNHEY and CDR2 SVGAGI come from the germline V gene. This CDR3 is built from 11 residues. Trimming left V 10 bases short and J 11 bases short, with 17 bases between.

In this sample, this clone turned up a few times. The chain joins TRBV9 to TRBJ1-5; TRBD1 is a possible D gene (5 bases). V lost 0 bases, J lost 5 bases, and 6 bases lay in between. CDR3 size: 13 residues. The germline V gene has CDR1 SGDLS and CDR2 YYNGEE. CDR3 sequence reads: CASSVAGDQPQHF. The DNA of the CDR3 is TGTGCCAGCAGCGTAGCGGGGGATCAGCCCCAGCATTTT.

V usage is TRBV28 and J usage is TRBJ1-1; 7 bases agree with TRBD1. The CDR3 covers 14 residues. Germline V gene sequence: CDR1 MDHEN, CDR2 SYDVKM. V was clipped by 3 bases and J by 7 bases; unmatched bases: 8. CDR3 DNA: TGTGCCAGCAGTTTCGGGACAGCCCACCATGAAGCTTTCTTT. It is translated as CASSFGTAHHEAFF.

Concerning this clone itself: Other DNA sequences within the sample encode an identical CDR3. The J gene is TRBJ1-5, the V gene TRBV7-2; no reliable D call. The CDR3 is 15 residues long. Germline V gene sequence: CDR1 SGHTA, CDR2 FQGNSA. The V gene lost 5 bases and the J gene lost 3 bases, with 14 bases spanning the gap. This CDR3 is CASSLKPGVNQPQHF. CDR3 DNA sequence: TGTGCCAGCAGCCTCAAACCGGGAGTCAATCAGCCCCAGCATTTT. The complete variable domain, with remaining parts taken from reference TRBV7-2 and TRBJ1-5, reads GAGVSQSPSNKVTEKGKDVELRCDPISGHTALYWYRQSLGQGLEFLIYFQGNSAPDKSGLPSDRFSAERTGGSVSTLTIQRTQQEDSAVYLCASSLKPGVNQPQHFGDGTRLSIL.

CDR3 amino acids: CASSLNNPGMNGYTF. For the CDR3, the DNA is TGCGCCAGCAGCTTAAACAATCCCGGGATGAATGGCTACACCTTC. This chain connects TRBV5-1 to TRBJ1-2; D not certain. V was clipped by 2 bases and J by 6 bases, with 17 bases between them. Germline lookup yields CDR1 SGHRS and CDR2 YFSETQ. This CDR3 region has 15 residues.

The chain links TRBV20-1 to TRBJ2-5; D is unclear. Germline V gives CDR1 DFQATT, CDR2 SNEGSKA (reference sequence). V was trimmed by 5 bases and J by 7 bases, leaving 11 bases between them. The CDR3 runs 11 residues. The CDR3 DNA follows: TGCAGTGCTTTCACCACTCCGACCCAGTACTTC. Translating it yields CSAFTTPTQYF.

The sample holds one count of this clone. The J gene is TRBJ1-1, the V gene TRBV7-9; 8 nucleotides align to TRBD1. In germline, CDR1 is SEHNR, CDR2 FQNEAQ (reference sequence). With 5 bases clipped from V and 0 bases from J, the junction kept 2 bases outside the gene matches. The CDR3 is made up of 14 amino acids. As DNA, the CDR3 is TGTGCCAGCAGCGTGGGACAGGTGAACACTGAAGCTTTCTTT. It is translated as CASSVGQVNTEAFF.

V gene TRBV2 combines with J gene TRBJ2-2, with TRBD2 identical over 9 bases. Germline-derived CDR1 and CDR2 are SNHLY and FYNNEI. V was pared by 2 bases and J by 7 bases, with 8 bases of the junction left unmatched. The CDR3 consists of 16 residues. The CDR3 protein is CASSERRLAAGGELFF. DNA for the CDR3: TGTGCCAGCAGTGAAAGGAGACTAGCGGCTGGCGGGGAGCTGTTTTTT.

CDR3 nucleotides: TGTGCCAGCAGTGAAGACATGAACACTGAAGCTTTCTTT. It encodes CASSEDMNTEAFF. This rearrangement joins TRBV6-4 to TRBJ1-1, with unresolved D. V dropped 3 bases and J dropped 0 bases, with 5 bases sitting between them. Germline CDR1 and CDR2: MRHNA and SNTAGT. The CDR3 runs 13 residues.

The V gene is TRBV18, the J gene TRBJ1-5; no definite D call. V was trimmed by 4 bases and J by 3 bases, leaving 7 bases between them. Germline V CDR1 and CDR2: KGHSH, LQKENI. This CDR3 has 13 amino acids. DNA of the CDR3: TGTGCCAGCTCACTCATAGACAATCAGCCCCAGCATTTT. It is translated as CASSLIDNQPQHF.

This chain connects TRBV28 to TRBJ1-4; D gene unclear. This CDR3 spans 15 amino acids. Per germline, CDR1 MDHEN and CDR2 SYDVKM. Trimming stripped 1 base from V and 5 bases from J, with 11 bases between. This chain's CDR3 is CASSLSDRVNEKLFF. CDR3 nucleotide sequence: TGTGCCAGCAGTTTATCCGACCGGGTAAATGAAAAACTGTTTTTT.

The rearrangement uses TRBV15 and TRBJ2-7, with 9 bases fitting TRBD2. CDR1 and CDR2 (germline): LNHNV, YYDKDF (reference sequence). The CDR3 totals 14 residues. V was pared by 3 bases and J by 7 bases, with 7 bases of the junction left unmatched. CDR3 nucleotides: TGTGCCACCAGCAGTAGCGGGAGTTGGTGGGAGCAGTACTTC. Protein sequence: CATSSSGSWWEQYF.

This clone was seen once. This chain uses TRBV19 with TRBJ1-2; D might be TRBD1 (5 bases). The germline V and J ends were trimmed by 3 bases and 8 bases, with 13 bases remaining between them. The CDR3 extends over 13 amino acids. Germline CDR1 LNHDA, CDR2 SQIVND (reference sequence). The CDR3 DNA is TGTGCCAGTAGTATTAAGGGGTTCAAAGGCTACACCTTC. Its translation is CASSIKGFKGYTF.

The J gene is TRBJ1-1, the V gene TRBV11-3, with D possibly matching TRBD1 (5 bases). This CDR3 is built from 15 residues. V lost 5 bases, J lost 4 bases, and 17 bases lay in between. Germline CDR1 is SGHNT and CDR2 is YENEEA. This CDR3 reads CASSPDPRGSTEAFF. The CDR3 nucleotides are TGTGCCAGCAGCCCCGACCCTCGGGGGAGCACTGAAGCTTTCTTT.

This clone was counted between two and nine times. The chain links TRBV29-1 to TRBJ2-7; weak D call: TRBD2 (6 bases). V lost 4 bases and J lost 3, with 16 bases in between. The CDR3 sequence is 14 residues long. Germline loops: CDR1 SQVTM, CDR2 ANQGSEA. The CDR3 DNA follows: TGCAGCGTTGTTCTCCCCGGGAGCAACTACGAGCAGTACTTC. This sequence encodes CSVVLPGSNYEQYF.

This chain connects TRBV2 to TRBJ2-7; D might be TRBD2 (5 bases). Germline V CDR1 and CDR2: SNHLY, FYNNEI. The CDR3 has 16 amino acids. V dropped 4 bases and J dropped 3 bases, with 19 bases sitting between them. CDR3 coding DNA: TGTGCCAGCAGTGGGGAGCGTGTGGTCGGAGGCTACGAGCAGTACTTC. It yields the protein CASSGERVVGGYEQYF.

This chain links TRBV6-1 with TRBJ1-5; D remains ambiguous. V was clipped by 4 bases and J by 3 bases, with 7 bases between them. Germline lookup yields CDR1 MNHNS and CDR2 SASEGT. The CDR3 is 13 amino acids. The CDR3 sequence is CASSGHFNQPQHF. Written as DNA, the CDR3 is TGTGCCAGCAGTGGACACTTCAATCAGCCCCAGCATTTT.

This chain's CDR3 is CSVEAFGGVRDEQYF. In DNA form, the CDR3 reads TGCAGCGTTGAAGCTTTCGGCGGGGTCAGGGACGAGCAGTACTTC. This chain joins TRBV29-1 and TRBJ2-7; maybe TRBD2 (6 bases). The germline V gene has CDR1 SQVTM and CDR2 ANQGSEA. The CDR3 loop spans 15 amino acids. V lost 1 base and J lost 5, with 18 bases in between.

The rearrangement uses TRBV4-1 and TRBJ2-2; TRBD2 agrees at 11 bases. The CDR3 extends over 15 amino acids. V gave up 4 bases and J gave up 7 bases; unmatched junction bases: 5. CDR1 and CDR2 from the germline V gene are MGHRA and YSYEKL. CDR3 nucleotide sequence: TGCGCCAGCAGCCCAGTAGCGGGAGGGGGCGGGGAGCTGTTTTTT. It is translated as CASSPVAGGGGELFF.

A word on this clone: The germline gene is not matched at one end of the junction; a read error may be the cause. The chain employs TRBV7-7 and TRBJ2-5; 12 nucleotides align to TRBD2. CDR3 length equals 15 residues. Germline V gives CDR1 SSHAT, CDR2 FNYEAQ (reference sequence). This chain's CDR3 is CASSQLAGGQETQYF. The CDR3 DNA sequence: TGTGCTAGCAGCCAACTAGCGGGGGGACAAGAGACCCAGTACTTC.